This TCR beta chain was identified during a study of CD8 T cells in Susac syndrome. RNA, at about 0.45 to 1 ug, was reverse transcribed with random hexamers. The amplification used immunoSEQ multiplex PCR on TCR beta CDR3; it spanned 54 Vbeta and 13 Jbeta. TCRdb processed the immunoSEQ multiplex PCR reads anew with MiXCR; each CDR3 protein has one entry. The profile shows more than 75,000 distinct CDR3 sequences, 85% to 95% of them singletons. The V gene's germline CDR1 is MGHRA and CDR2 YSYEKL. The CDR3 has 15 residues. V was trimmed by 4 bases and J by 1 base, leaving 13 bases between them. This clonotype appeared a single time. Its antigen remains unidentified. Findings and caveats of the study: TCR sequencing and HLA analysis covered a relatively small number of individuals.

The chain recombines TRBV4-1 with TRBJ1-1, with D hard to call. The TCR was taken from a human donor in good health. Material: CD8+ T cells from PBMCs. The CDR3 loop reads CASSLSPVGNTEAFF. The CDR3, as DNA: TGCGCCAGCAGCCTAAGTCCCGTGGGGAACACTGAAGCTTTCTTT.